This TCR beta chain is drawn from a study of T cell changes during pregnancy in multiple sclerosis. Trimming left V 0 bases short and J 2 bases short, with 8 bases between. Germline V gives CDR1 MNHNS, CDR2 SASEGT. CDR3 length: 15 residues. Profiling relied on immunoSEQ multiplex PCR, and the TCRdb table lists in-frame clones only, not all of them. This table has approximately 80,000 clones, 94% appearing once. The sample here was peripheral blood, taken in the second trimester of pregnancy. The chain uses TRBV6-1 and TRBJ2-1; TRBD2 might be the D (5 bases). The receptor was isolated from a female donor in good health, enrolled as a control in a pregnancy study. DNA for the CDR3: TGTGCCAGCAGTGAAGCGGGAGCCCCCTACAATGAGCAGTTCTTC. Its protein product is CASSEAGAPYNEQFF.